The sample holds one count of the clone carrying this TCR beta chain. The repertoire was sequenced with immunoSEQ multiplex PCR; TCRdb's copy has only in-frame clones and lacks some. Here the sample spans hundreds of thousands of clones, around 90% being singletons. The sample originates from a study of control samples from healthy donors and cancer patients. The V segment lost 6 bases and the J segment 6 bases; nucleotides outside the gene matches: 11. CDR1 and CDR2 from the germline V gene are MDHEN and SYDVKM. This CDR3 contains 14 residues. The sample taken for sequencing was PBMCs. The receptor comes from a man aged 40-49 years with head and neck cancer. The genes are TRBV28 and TRBJ2-7; TRBD1 matches 7 bases. The CDR3 sequence: CASRYDRAPGEQYF. The CDR3 DNA is TGTGCCAGCAGATACGACAGGGCCCCTGGCGAGCAGTACTTC.